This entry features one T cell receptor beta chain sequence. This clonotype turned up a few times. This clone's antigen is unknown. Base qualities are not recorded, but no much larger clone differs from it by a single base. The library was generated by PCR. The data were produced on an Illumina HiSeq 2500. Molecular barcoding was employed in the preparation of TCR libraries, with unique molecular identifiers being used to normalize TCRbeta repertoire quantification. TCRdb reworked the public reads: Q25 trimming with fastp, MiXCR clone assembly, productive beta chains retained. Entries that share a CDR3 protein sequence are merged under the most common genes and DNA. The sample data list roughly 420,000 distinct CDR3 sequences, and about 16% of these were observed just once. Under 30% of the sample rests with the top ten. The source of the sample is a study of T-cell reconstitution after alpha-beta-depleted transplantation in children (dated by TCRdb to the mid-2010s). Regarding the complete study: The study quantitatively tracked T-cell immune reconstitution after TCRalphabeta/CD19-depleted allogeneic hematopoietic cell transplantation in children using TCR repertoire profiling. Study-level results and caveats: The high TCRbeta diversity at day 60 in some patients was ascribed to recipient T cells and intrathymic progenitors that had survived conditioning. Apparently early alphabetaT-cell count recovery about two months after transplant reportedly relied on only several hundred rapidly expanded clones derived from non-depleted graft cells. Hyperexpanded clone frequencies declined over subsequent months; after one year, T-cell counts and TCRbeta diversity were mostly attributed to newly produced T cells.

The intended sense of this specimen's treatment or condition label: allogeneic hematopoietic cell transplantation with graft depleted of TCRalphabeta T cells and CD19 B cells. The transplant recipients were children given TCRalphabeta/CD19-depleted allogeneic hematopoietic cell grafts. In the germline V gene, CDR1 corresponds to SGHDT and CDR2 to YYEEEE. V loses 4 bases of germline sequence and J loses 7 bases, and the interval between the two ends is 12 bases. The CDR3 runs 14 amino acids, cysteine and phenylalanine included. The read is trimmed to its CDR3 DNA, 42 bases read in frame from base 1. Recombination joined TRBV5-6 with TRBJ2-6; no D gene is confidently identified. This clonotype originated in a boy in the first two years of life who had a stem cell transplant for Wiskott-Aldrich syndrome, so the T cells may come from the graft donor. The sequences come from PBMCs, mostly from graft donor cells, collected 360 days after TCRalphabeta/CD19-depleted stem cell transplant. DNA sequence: TGTGCCAGCAGCATAGCTCTGGGTGCCAACGTCCTGACTTTC. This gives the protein CASSIALGANVLTF.